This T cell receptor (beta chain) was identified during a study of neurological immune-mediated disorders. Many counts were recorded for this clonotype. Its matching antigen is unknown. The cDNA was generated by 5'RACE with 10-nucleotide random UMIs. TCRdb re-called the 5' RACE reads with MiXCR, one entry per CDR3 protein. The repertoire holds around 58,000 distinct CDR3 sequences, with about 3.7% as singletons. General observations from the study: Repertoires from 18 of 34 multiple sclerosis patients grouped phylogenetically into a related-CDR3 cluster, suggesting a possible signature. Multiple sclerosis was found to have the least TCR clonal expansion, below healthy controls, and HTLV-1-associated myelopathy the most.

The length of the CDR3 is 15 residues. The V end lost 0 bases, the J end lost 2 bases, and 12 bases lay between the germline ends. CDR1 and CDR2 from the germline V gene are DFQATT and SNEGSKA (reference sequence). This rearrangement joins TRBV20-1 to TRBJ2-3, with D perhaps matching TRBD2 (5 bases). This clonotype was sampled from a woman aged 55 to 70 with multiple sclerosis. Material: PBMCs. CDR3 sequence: CSARDDVANTDTQYF. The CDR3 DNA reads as TGCAGTGCTAGAGATGACGTAGCGAACACAGATACGCAGTATTTT.